This T cell receptor (beta chain) was profiled in a study of T cell responses to AZD1222 COVID-19 vaccine. Study-level results: Donor demographics were predominantly white British with a female majority; clonal diversity may be underestimated. Nearly half of spike-specific TCRs reportedly target unmutated variant regions.

The length of the CDR3 is 17 residues. The V and J ends lost 5 bases and 3 bases, in that order; junction bases with no gene match: 12. Germline values: CDR1 SGHNT, CDR2 YYREEE (reference sequence). The method was immunoSEQ multiplex PCR; TCRdb's version includes in-frame clones alone and lacks a portion of them. Here the sample spans about 110,000 clones, roughly 92% being singletons. Researchers grouped second doses given at about 4 or about 12 weeks into one pool. A word on this clone: The antigen is undetermined.

The source of this sequence is an adult who received the AZD1222 COVID-19 vaccine. V and J are TRBV5-4 and TRBJ2-7, with 12 bases identical to TRBD2. The sample was peripheral blood, taken 28 days after the second AZD1222 dose. CDR3 amino acids: CASRAGTGTSGYYEQYF. The CDR3 region has the DNA TGTGCCAGCAGGGCGGGAACCGGGACTAGCGGGTACTACGAGCAGTACTTC.